One and the same sample provided the 28 T cell receptor beta chains below, sequenced in a study of neoadjuvant anti-PD-1 for oral cavity cancer. The time point here: after neoadjuvant nivolumab, at surgical resection. This table comes from immunoSEQ multiplex PCR, and its TCRdb copy is limited to in-frame clones, with some not included. In the table there are some 29,000 clones, 70% to 80% of which are singletons. The sequences come from PBMCs, collected after nivolumab (anti-PD-1) treatment. These receptors were collected from a person aged 35-79 years with oral cavity squamous cell carcinoma.

The chain recombines TRBV7-9 with TRBJ1-1; perhaps TRBD1 as D (6 bases). Germline values: CDR1 SEHNR, CDR2 FQNEAQ (reference sequence). The V end was cut by 5 bases, the J end by 2 bases, with 12 bases between. CDR3 length equals 14 residues. The CDR3: CASSAQGRNTEAFF. Here the CDR3 DNA reads TGTGCCAGCAGCGCACAGGGAAGAAACACTGAAGCTTTCTTT. The variable domain in full, with the rest retrieved from reference TRBV7-9 and TRBJ1-1, is DTGVSQNPRHKITKRGQNVTFRCDPISEHNRLYWYRQTLGQGPEFLTYFQNEAQLEKSRLLSDRFSAERPKGSFSTLEIQRTEQGDSAMYLCASSAQGRNTEAFFGQGTRLTVV.

This clone was detected only once. The V and J genes are TRBV10-3 and TRBJ1-2; D not certain. Germline CDR1 is ENHRY and CDR2 is SYGVKD. V lost 3 bases to trimming and J lost 1 base, with 3 bases between them. The CDR3 is 12 residues long. The CDR3 nucleotides read TGTGCCATCAGTGATCTTAACTATGGCTACACCTTC. Protein: CAISDLNYGYTF.

For the CDR3, the DNA is TGTGCCAGTAAGGGCCGGGGCTCCTATAATTCACCCCTCCACTTT. Its translation: CASKGRGSYNSPLHF. The chain employs TRBV19 and TRBJ1-6; D is ambiguous. The V end lost 7 bases, the J end lost 0 bases, and 10 bases lay between the germline ends. The CDR3 is 15 amino acids. The germline gives CDR1 LNHDA, CDR2 SQIVND (reference sequence).

The chain employs TRBV7-9 and TRBJ1-4; D is ambiguous. The CDR3 sequence is 14 residues long. Trimming removed 5 bases from V and 8 bases from J, with 15 bases in between. The germline V gene has CDR1 SEHNR and CDR2 FQNEAQ (reference sequence). CDR3 DNA: TGTGCCAGCAGCCCCCGGACGAGGTACGAAAAACTGTTTTTT. Translation: CASSPRTRYEKLFF.

The chain carries TRBV29-1 and TRBJ2-3; no firm D call. With 1 base removed from V and 10 bases from J, the gap between germline ends came to 12 bases. The germline V gene encodes CDR1 SQVTM and CDR2 ANQGSEA. The CDR3 sequence is 12 residues long. DNA of the CDR3: TGCAGCGTTGAAGTCGCTGGGCGTGCGCAGTATTTT. Protein product: CSVEVAGRAQYF.

By share, this clone counts as medium-sized. The rearrangement uses TRBV18 and TRBJ1-3; D may be TRBD1 (5 bases). Germline lookup yields CDR1 KGHSH and CDR2 LQKENI. V lost 3 bases and J 0 bases, leaving 15 bases between the germline ends. The CDR3 spans 17 residues. CDR3: CASSPFDSPSSGNTIYF. The CDR3 region has the DNA TGTGCCAGCTCACCCTTCGACAGCCCCAGCTCTGGAAACACCATATATTTT.

The chain links TRBV7-2 to TRBJ2-5; possible D gene TRBD2, 6 bases. Germline-derived CDR1 and CDR2 are SGHTA and FQGNSA. This CDR3 comprises 13 residues. V lost 10 bases and J 5 bases, leaving 17 bases between the germline ends. This chain's CDR3 is CAIMTSLEETQYF. The CDR3 coding sequence is TGTGCCATCATGACTAGTTTGGAGGAGACCCAGTACTTC.

The genes are TRBV6-5 and TRBJ2-7; 10 bases fit TRBD1. V trimming: 5 bases; J trimming: 2 bases; junction bases outside the gene matches: 6. Per germline, CDR1 MNHEY and CDR2 SVGAGI. The CDR3 sequence is 15 residues long. CDR3 DNA sequence: TGTGCCAGCAGTGCCGTCGGGACAGGGGCCTACGAGCAGTACTTC. Translation: CASSAVGTGAYEQYF.

The chain uses TRBV9 and TRBJ2-7; D call uncertain. The V end was cut by 0 bases, the J end by 3 bases, with 13 bases between. Germline V gene lookup returns CDR1 SGDLS and CDR2 YYNGEE. CDR3 size: 15 residues. The CDR3 loop is CASSVGNGGYYEQYF. DNA of the CDR3: TGTGCCAGCAGCGTAGGGAACGGCGGATACTACGAGCAGTACTTC.

CDR3 DNA: TGTGCCAGCAGCGTGCCCAGGGGGCATCAAGATACGCAGTATTTT. Amino acid sequence: CASSVPRGHQDTQYF. V is TRBV9 and J is TRBJ2-3, with 8 positions matching TRBD1. The CDR3 is made up of 15 amino acids. Germline V gene lookup returns CDR1 SGDLS and CDR2 YYNGEE. V lost 2 bases, J lost 5 bases, and 7 bases stayed unmatched. Filled out from reference TRBV9 and TRBJ2-3, the complete variable domain reads DSGVTQTPKHLITATGQRVTLRCSPRSGDLSVYWYQQSLDQGLQFLIQYYNGEERAKGNILERFSAQQFPDLHSELNLSSLELGDSALYFCASSVPRGHQDTQYFGPGTRLTVL.

The chain recombines TRBV5-6 with TRBJ1-1; weak D call: TRBD1 (5 bases). V dropped 7 bases and J dropped 0 bases, with 16 bases sitting between them. CDR3 length: 15 residues. Germline CDR1 reads SGHDT; CDR2 reads YYEEEE. CDR3 coding DNA: TGTGCCAGCGGACAAAAGGTCGACTTGAACACTGAAGCTTTCTTT. It specifies CASGQKVDLNTEAFF.

The chain combines TRBV7-9 with TRBJ1-2; 12 nucleotides line up with TRBD1. Germline loops: CDR1 SEHNR, CDR2 FQNEAQ (reference sequence). V shed 1 base and J 1 base; nucleotides not matched to a gene: 4. The CDR3 runs 17 residues. The CDR3 loop is CASSLVGQGALNYGYTF. As DNA, the CDR3 is TGTGCCAGCAGCTTAGTGGGACAGGGGGCGCTTAACTATGGCTACACCTTC.

Comments on this clone: Additional DNA sequences in this sample encode the identical CDR3. The rearrangement links TRBV4-1 to TRBJ2-5; the D is unclear. Germline CDR1 and CDR2: MGHRA and YSYEKL. This CDR3 comprises 18 residues. The germline V and J ends were trimmed by 1 base and 1 base, with 19 bases remaining between them. The CDR3, as DNA: TGCGCCAGCAGCCAAGGGGTGATTCCTGATCGTGCCCAAGAGACCCAGTACTTC. Amino acids: CASSQGVIPDRAQETQYF.

This clone was observed a few times. V is TRBV15 and J is TRBJ2-5; weak D call: TRBD2 (5 bases). CDR3 length: 15 residues. Germline CDR1 is LNHNV and CDR2 is YYDKDF (reference sequence). Trimming cost V 4 bases and J 2 bases, with 14 bases left between them. CDR3 residues: CATSKEASGQETQYF. Here the CDR3 DNA reads TGTGCCACCAGCAAGGAGGCCTCCGGTCAAGAGACCCAGTACTTC.

This rearrangement joins TRBV4-3 to TRBJ1-2; 8 positions match TRBD1. Germline trimming cut 6 bases from V and 8 bases from J; bases unmatched to any gene: 14. The CDR3 is 15 amino acids. Germline-derived CDR1 and CDR2 are LGHNA and YSLEER. DNA for the CDR3: TGCGCCAGCAGTAAACGGGGGACAGGTCGTCGGGGCTACACCTTC. As protein: CASSKRGTGRRGYTF.

The chain combines TRBV11-3 with TRBJ2-2, with D possibly TRBD1 on 6 matching bases. CDR1 and CDR2 from the germline V gene are SGHNT and YENEEA. The CDR3 totals 15 residues. The V end lost 1 base, the J end lost 3 bases, and 9 bases lay between the germline ends. The CDR3 DNA sequence: TGTGCCAGCAGCTTAGGGGGACAAGACACCGGGGAGCTGTTTTTT. Protein: CASSLGGQDTGELFF.

J is TRBJ2-1 and V is TRBV10-3; no firm D call. CDR1 and CDR2 (germline): ENHRY, SYGVKD. This CDR3 comprises 15 residues. Trimming pared 4 bases from V and 3 bases from J, leaving 13 bases between. The CDR3: CAISVPPLGYNEQFF. CDR3 nucleotides: TGTGCCATCAGTGTCCCCCCACTTGGCTACAATGAGCAGTTCTTC.

A few counts support this clone. This chain connects TRBV9 to TRBJ1-6; D is uncertain. CDR3 length: 15 amino acids. The germline V and J ends were trimmed by 4 bases and 7 bases, with 15 bases remaining between them. The V gene's germline CDR1 is SGDLS and CDR2 YYNGEE. The CDR3 protein is CASSSDISGNSPLHF. CDR3 DNA: TGTGCCAGCAGCAGTGACATATCCGGGAATTCACCCCTCCACTTT.

The rearrangement uses TRBV7-2 and TRBJ2-1, with 8 bases fitting TRBD2. The CDR3 is made up of 15 amino acids. Germline values: CDR1 SGHTA, CDR2 FQGNSA. The ends lost 7 bases at V and 0 bases at J; junction bases unmatched: 5. The DNA of the CDR3 is TGTGCCAGCATCCCGGGGGGGACCTCCTACAATGAGCAGTTCTTC. It translates to CASIPGGTSYNEQFF.

By its share, this clone is medium-sized (0.01 to 0.1%). The chain recombines TRBV5-3 with TRBJ1-5; TRBD1 aligns across 12 bases. TRBV5-3 is filed as an ORF, its function uncertain. This CDR3 comprises 14 residues. J gave up 6 bases and V 7 bases, and 5 bases lay outside the gene matches. Written as DNA, the CDR3 is TGTGCCAGACTGGGACAGGGGGCGTTTCAGCCCCAGCATTTT. It codes for CARLGQGAFQPQHF.

The chain is built from TRBV11-1 and TRBJ2-2; the match to TRBD2 covers 12 bases. In germline, CDR1 is SGHAT, CDR2 FQDESV (reference sequence). V lost 5 bases, J lost 3 bases, and 4 bases stayed unmatched. The CDR3 runs 16 residues. DNA of the CDR3: TGTGCCAGCAGCCCGAGGACTAGCGGGGACACCGGGGAGCTGTTTTTT. Amino acids: CASSPRTSGDTGELFF.

The J gene is TRBJ1-2, the V gene TRBV5-1; a possible D gene is TRBD1 (6 bases). CDR1 and CDR2 (germline): SGHRS, YFSETQ. The CDR3 has 13 residues. Deletions cut 2 bases from V and 7 bases from J, with 12 bases between. CDR3 sequence: CASSLDRGAGYTF. The CDR3 DNA is TGCGCCAGCAGCTTAGACCGGGGGGCTGGCTACACCTTC. Supplemented by reference TRBV5-1 and TRBJ1-2, the full variable domain reads KAGVTQTPRYLIKTRGQQVTLSCSPISGHRSVSWYQQTPGQGLQFLFEYFSETQRNKGNFPGRFSGRQFSNSRSEMNVSTLELGDSALYLCASSLDRGAGYTFGSGTRLTVV.

The J gene is TRBJ2-1, the V gene TRBV7-9; TRBD1 matches 9 bases. Unmatched junction bases numbered 12, after V lost 6 bases and J lost 6 bases. Germline V lookup: CDR1 SEHNR, CDR2 FQNEAQ (reference sequence). This CDR3 comprises 16 residues. The CDR3 reads CASRQITGGAGNEQFF. The DNA for the CDR3 is TGTGCCAGCAGGCAAATTACAGGGGGCGCCGGCAATGAGCAGTTCTTC.

This clone turned up a few times. The chain recombines TRBV28 with TRBJ1-2; TRBD1 matches 7 bases. CDR3 length: 14 residues. The trim removed 6 bases at V and 6 bases at J, leaving 10 bases unmatched. Germline V gene sequence: CDR1 MDHEN, CDR2 SYDVKM. The CDR3 here is CASRPPGQRNGYTF. CDR3 bases: TGTGCCAGCAGGCCGCCGGGACAGCGAAATGGCTACACCTTC.

The chain combines TRBV7-2 with TRBJ1-5; D is unresolved. The ends were cut back, 1 base at V and 0 bases at J, with 7 bases in the middle. Germline loops: CDR1 SGHTA, CDR2 FQGNSA. The CDR3 runs 15 residues. The CDR3 loop reads CASSLDRYSNQPQHF. The DNA of the CDR3 is TGTGCCAGCAGCTTAGACAGATATAGCAATCAGCCCCAGCATTTT.

This rearrangement joins TRBV6-1 to TRBJ2-7, with TRBD2 identical over 9 bases. Germline V CDR1 and CDR2: MNHNS, SASEGT. CDR3 length: 17 amino acids. The J segment lost 0 bases and the V segment lost 3 bases, leaving 9 bases of the junction unmatched. The CDR3 region has the DNA TGTGCCAGCAGTGAGAGACTAGCGGCGGTGAGCTCCTACGAGCAGTACTTC. It is translated as CASSERLAAVSSYEQYF.

This clone was found once. The chain links TRBV21-1 to TRBJ1-6; the table's D call, TRBD1, was not checked against the DNA. TRBV21-1 is a documented pseudogene. CDR3 size: 16 residues. In DNA, the CDR3 is TGTGCCAGCAGCACCCCCTCTCCAGGCTGGAATTCACCCCTCCACTTT. This translates into CASSTPSPGWNSPLHF.

The chain joins TRBV14 to TRBJ1-1, with D perhaps matching TRBD1 (5 bases). CDR3 length: 14 amino acids. Trimming removed 1 base from V and 5 bases from J, with 11 bases in between. Germline V CDR1 and CDR2: SGHDN, FVKESK. The CDR3 DNA sequence: TGTGCCAGCAGCCAAGGCCAGGGTGGTACTGAAGCTTTCTTT. It is translated as CASSQGQGGTEAFF.